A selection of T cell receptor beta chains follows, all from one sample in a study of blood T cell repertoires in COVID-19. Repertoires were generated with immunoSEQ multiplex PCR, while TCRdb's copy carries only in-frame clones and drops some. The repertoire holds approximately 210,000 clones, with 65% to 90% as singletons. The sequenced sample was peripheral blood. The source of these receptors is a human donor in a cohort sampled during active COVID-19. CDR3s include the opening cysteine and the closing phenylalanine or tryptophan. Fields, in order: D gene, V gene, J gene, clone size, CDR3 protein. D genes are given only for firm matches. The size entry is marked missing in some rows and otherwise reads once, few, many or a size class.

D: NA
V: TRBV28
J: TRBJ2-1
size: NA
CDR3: CASSFQGFEQFF

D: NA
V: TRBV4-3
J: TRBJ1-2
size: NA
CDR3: CASSQDSGTGYGYTF

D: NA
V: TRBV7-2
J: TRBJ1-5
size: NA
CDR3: CASSLAPAGQPQHF

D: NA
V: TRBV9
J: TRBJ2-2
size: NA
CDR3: CASSSLTANTGELFF

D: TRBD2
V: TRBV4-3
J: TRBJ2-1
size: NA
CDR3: CASSQGTRLYNEQFF

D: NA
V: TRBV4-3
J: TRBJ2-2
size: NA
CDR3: CASRSGMNTGELFF

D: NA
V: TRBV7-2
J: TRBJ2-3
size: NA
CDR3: CASSLAGTSSTDTQYF

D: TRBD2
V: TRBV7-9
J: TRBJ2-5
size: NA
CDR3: CASSFSGTQETQYF

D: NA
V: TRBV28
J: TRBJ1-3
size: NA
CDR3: CASTLYSWRGAGNTIYF

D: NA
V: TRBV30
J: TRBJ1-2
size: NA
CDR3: CAWTPEGGLYGYTF

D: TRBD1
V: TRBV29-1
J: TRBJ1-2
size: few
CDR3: CSVDRGHGYTF

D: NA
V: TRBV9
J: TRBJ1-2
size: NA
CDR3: CASSVDYSSFYGYTF

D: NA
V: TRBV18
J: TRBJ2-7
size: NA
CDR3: CASRPRRQGLYEQYF

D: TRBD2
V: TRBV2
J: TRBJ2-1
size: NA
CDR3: CASSLLAGVLNEQFF

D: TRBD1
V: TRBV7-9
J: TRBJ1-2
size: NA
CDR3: CASSLTGTGEGYTF

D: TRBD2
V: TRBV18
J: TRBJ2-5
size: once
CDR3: CASSPSTGLGETQYF

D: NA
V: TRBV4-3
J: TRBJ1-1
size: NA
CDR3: CASSHRGNTEAFF

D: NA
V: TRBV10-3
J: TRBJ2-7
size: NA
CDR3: CAISEYRLGHLGYEQHF

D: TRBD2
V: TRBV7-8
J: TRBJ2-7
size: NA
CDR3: CASSLPSSGAYEQYF

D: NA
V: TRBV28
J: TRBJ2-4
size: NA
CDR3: CASIEDRAKNIQYF

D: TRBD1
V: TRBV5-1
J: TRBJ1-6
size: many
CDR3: CASSFGTGYNSPLHF

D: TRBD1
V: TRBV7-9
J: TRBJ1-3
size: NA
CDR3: CASSHGWDRDGNTIYF

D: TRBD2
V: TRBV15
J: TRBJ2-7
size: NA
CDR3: CATSRDKLAGAYEQYF

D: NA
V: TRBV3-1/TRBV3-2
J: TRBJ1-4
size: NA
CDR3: CASSYATGRGGGTNEKLFF

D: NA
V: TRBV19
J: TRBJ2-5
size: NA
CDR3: CASSPLDSQETQYF

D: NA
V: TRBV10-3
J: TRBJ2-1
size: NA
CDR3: CAISGSSVTILYNEQFF

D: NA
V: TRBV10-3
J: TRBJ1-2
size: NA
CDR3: CAISLNGGNYGYTF

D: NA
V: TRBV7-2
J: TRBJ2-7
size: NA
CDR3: CASSRGAGPSYEQYF

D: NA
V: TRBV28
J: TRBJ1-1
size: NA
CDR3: CASRTSWGAGTEAFF

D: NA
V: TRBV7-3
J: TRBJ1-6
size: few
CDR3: CASSSVFNSPLHF

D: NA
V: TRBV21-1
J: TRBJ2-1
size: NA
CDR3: CAGASYNEQFF

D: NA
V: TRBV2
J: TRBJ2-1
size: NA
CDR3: CASSASVRRNEQFF

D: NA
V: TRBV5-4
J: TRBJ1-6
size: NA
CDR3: CASSSKSGGSNSPLHF

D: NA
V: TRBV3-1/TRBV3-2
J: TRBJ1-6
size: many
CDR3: CASSLVGGYNSPLHF

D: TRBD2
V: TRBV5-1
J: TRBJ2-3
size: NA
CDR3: CASRGTSGAGTQYF

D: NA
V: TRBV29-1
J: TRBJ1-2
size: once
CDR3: CSVEGDKNYGYTF

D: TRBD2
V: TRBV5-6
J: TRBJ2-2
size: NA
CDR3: CASRPGGDTGELFF

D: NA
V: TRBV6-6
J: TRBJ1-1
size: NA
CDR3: CASSYSPGLNTEAFF

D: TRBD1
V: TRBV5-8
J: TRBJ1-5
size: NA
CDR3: CASSFGQDRGIRHQPQHF

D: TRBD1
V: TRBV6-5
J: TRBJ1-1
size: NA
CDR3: CASNTGGNTEAFF

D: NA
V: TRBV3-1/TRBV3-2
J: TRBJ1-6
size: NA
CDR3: CASSQFEPGNSPLHF

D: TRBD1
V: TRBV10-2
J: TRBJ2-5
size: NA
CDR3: CASSTGTGGGGTQYF

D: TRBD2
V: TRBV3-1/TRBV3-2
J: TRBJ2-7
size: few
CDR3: CASSLLGEGAEYF

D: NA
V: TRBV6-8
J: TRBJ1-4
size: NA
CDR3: CASRNRNRLFF

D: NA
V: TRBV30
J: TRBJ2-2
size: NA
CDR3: CAWTSLQTRASTGELFF

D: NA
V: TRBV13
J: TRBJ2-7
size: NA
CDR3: CASSLWGSDYEQYF

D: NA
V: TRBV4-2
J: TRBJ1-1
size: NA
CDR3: CASSQDPARGAFF

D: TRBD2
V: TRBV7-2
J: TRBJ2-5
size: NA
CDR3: CASSLVSSGRARETQYF

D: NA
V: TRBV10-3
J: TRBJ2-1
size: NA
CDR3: CAISDRTDRNEQFF

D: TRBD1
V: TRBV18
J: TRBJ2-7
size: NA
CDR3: CASSPGTGQGSYEQYF

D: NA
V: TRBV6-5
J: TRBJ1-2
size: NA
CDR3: CASSSSLIDGYTF

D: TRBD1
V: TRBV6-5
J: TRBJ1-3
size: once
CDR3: CASIKTGDSGNTIYF

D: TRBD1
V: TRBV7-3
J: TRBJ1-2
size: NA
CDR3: CASSSDRGNSYTF

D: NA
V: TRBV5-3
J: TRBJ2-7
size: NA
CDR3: CARQSPSHEQYF

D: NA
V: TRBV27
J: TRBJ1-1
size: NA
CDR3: CASRLQGNTEAFF